Below, 21 T cell receptor beta chains from the same sample are listed, as sequenced in a study of shared clonotypes between healthy human individuals. Data came from immunoSEQ multiplex PCR; TCRdb stores just in-frame clones and leaves some out. The table records some 500,000 clones, 90% to 96% of them present only once. Sample: naive CD4+ T cells sorted from blood. Noted subset: CD45RA+ positively selected. These receptors originate from a woman aged 30 to 39 in good health.

Only a few counts were recorded for this clone. This chain joins TRBV30 and TRBJ1-1, with unresolved D. Germline V gene lookup returns CDR1 GTSNPN and CDR2 SVGIG (reference sequence). The length of the CDR3 is 14 residues. V dropped 3 bases and J dropped 10 bases, with 21 bases sitting between them. As DNA, the CDR3 is TGTGCCTGGAGACGGACGTCTGATCCCAAAGGAGCTTTCTTT. This gives the protein CAWRRTSDPKGAFF.

The chain combines TRBV5-1 with TRBJ2-1; D is possibly TRBD1 or TRBD2 (5 bases each). This CDR3 is built from 14 residues. V lost 0 bases and J lost 7, with 11 bases in between. Germline loops: CDR1 SGHRS, CDR2 YFSETQ. The CDR3 DNA reads as TGCGCCAGCAGCTTGGTTGGGGGAGAGAATGAGCAGTTCTTC. This sequence encodes CASSLVGGENEQFF.

The rearrangement links TRBV28 to TRBJ2-7, with TRBD2 identical over 7 bases. V shed 6 bases and J 5 bases; nucleotides not matched to a gene: 19. Per the germline V gene, CDR1 is MDHEN and CDR2 is SYDVKM. CDR3 size: 17 residues. The CDR3 nucleotides read TGTGCCAGCAGCGTCTGGCGGGAGCCCCGAGTCGAAGACGAGCAGTACTTC. This sequence encodes CASSVWREPRVEDEQYF. The full variable domain, rest sourced from reference TRBV28 and TRBJ2-7, is DVKVTQSSRYLVKRTGEKVFLECVQDMDHENMFWYRQDPGLGLRLIYFSYDVKMKEKGDIPEGYSVSREKKERFSLILESASTNQTSMYLCASSVWREPRVEDEQYFGPGTRLTVT.

The genes are TRBV7-3 and TRBJ2-1, with 7 bases that match TRBD2. Germline V lookup: CDR1 SGHTA, CDR2 FQGTGA. J was trimmed by 2 bases and V by 1 base; bases with no gene match: 5. The CDR3 has 16 amino acids. This CDR3 is CASSLSGGRTYNEQFF. CDR3 DNA: TGTGCCAGCAGCTTAAGTGGCGGGAGAACCTACAATGAGCAGTTCTTC. The whole variable domain, filled in from reference TRBV7-3 and TRBJ2-1, reads GAGVSQTPSNKVTEKGKYVELRCDPISGHTALYWYRQSLGQGPEFLIYFQGTGAADDSGLPNDRFFAVRPEGSVSTLKIQRTERGDSAVYLCASSLSGGRTYNEQFFGPGTRLTVL.

The gene calls are TRBV5-1 and TRBJ2-5; 8 bases match TRBD1. This CDR3 has 15 residues. Germline CDR1 reads SGHRS; CDR2 reads YFSETQ. V was clipped by 5 bases and J by 5 bases; unmatched bases: 11. The DNA for the CDR3 is TGCGCCAGCAGGTACTCCGACAGGGGTTTGGAGACCCAGTACTTC. Its protein product is CASRYSDRGLETQYF. Looking up the rest from reference TRBV5-1 and TRBJ2-5 gives the full variable domain: KAGVTQTPRYLIKTRGQQVTLSCSPISGHRSVSWYQQTPGQGLQFLFEYFSETQRNKGNFPGRFSGRQFSNSRSEMNVSTLELGDSALYLCASRYSDRGLETQYFGPGTRLLVL.

The V gene is TRBV19, the J gene TRBJ1-5; 8 bases fit TRBD1. V trimming: 1 base; J trimming: 0 bases; junction bases outside the gene matches: 2. The CDR3 extends over 16 amino acids. Germline V lookup: CDR1 LNHDA, CDR2 SQIVND (reference sequence). CDR3 region: CASSIGQGISNQPQHF. DNA of the CDR3: TGTGCCAGTAGTATAGGACAGGGGATTAGCAATCAGCCCCAGCATTTT.

The chain recombines TRBV23-1 with TRBJ1-2; tentative D call: TRBD1 (6 bases). TRBV23-1 is designated an ORF whose function remains uncertain. Trimming stripped 6 bases from V and 1 base from J, with 15 bases between. CDR3 length equals 15 residues. This CDR3 reads CASSLQGLSNYGYTF. CDR3 sequence (DNA): TGCGCCAGCAGCCTACAGGGTTTGAGTAACTATGGCTACACCTTC.

Here the CDR3 DNA reads TGTGCCAGCAGTTCGCCCCCGACTAGCGGGAGGGTACCTACCTACGAGCAGTACTTC. Protein: CASSSPPTSGRVPTYEQYF. The rearrangement joins TRBV28 to TRBJ2-7; TRBD2 matches at 14 bases. The germline V gene encodes CDR1 MDHEN and CDR2 SYDVKM. This CDR3 is 19 amino acids long. Germline trimming cut 4 bases from V and 2 bases from J; bases unmatched to any gene: 13.

V and J are TRBV18 and TRBJ2-1; 8 nucleotides match TRBD2. Germline trimming cut 0 bases from V and 0 bases from J; bases unmatched to any gene: 7. Germline V gene sequence: CDR1 KGHSH, CDR2 LQKENI. This CDR3 is 18 amino acids long. CDR3 sequence (DNA): TGTGCCAGCTCACCACCGGTCCTAGCGGGCACCTCCTACAATGAGCAGTTCTTC. It yields the protein CASSPPVLAGTSYNEQFF.

In its sample, this clone was seen once. This chain joins TRBV2 and TRBJ2-7, with 7 bases matching TRBD1. The V gene end was trimmed by 8 bases and the J gene end by 6 bases; junction bases not matched to a gene: 16. CDR1 and CDR2 (germline): SNHLY, FYNNEI. The CDR3 has 15 residues. CDR3 coding DNA: TGTGCCAGCCTACCCCGCGGACAGGCGAAAATCGAGCAGTACTTC. It yields the protein CASLPRGQAKIEQYF.

The V and J genes are TRBV4-1 and TRBJ2-5; 7 positions match TRBD1. With 4 bases clipped from V and 5 bases from J, the junction kept 7 bases outside the gene matches. This CDR3 has 14 amino acids. Germline V gene data show CDR1 as MGHRA and CDR2 as YSYEKL. The CDR3, as DNA: TGCGCCAGCAGCCCGGGGACAGATTTGGAGACCCAGTACTTC. Protein: CASSPGTDLETQYF.

The chain couples TRBV28 to TRBJ2-7, with no clear D. This CDR3 contains 17 residues. CDR1 is MDHEN, CDR2 SYDVKM, per germline. V was cut by 3 bases and J by 3 bases, with 21 bases left in between. The CDR3 coding sequence is TGTGCCAGCAGTTTCTATCGACGATCGGACGGATACTACGAGCAGTACTTC. Residues: CASSFYRRSDGYYEQYF.

This sequence joins TRBV6-4 and TRBJ2-1, with D maybe TRBD2 (5 bases). Per germline, CDR1 MRHNA and CDR2 SNTAGT. Between the trimmed V and J ends, which lost 2 bases and 9 bases, there was a span of 17 bases. This CDR3 is 15 amino acids long. This CDR3 is CASSDHPRWAGEQFF. The CDR3 bases are TGTGCCAGCAGTGACCACCCGCGGTGGGCGGGTGAGCAGTTCTTC.

This chain connects TRBV27 to TRBJ1-5; D is unclear. V was clipped by 5 bases and J by 5 bases, with 10 bases between them. Germline lookup yields CDR1 MNHEY and CDR2 SMNVEV (reference sequence). The CDR3 has 13 residues. The CDR3 nucleotides are TGTGCCAGCAGTCCGGTAGTATATCAGCCCCAGCATTTT. Its protein product is CASSPVVYQPQHF.

V gene TRBV7-8 combines with J gene TRBJ1-1; possible D gene TRBD1, 6 bases. Trimming removed 5 bases from V and 4 bases from J, with 23 bases in between. CDR3 length: 17 amino acids. The germline CDR1 and CDR2 sequences are SGHVS and FQNEAQ. CDR3 sequence reads: CASSARSVGQRFTEAFF. CDR3 in DNA: TGTGCCAGCAGCGCGAGGAGCGTCGGACAGAGATTCACTGAAGCTTTCTTT.

The chain recombines TRBV28 with TRBJ1-1, with 8 bases identical to TRBD1. Looked up from germline, CDR1 is MDHEN and CDR2 is SYDVKM. Trimming cost V 8 bases and J 5 bases; bases outside gene matches: 7. The CDR3 has 13 residues. The CDR3 sequence: CASFGQGGTEAFF. For the CDR3, the DNA is TGTGCCAGCTTCGGACAGGGTGGGACTGAAGCTTTCTTT.

Points on this clone: At the DNA level, this CDR3 is encoded by other sequences in the same sample as well. V is TRBV19 and J is TRBJ2-7; D possibly matches TRBD1 or TRBD2 (5 bases each). This CDR3 is built from 14 residues. Germline CDR1 is LNHDA and CDR2 is SQIVND (reference sequence). Trimming shortened V by 4 bases and J by 4 bases, and 14 bases separated the two germline ends. CDR3 sequence (DNA): TGTGCCAGTAGTACACCGGGGCTACCATACGAGCAGTACTTC. Translation gives CASSTPGLPYEQYF. Full variable domain (missing parts from reference TRBV19 and TRBJ2-7): DGGITQSPKYLFRKEGQNVTLSCEQNLNHDAMYWYRQDPGQGLRLIYYSQIVNDFQKGDIAEGYSVSREKKESFPLTVTSAQKNPTAFYLCASSTPGLPYEQYFGPGTRLTVT.

The V and J genes are TRBV10-3 and TRBJ2-7; no reliable D call. V lost 2 bases, J lost 1 base, and 6 bases lay in between. CDR1 is ENHRY and CDR2 is SYGVKD in the germline V gene. The CDR3 sequence is 13 residues long. The CDR3 region has the DNA TGTGCCATCAGTGAGGACATTTCCTACGAGCAGTACTTC. This encodes CAISEDISYEQYF.

This sequence joins TRBV18 and TRBJ2-1; 15 bases map to TRBD2. Germline trimming cut 4 bases from V and 9 bases from J; bases unmatched to any gene: 4. CDR1 KGHSH and CDR2 LQKENI come from the germline V gene. The CDR3 is 15 residues long. The CDR3 reads CASSLWTSGRGEQFF. In DNA, the CDR3 is TGTGCCAGCTCACTCTGGACTAGCGGGAGGGGTGAGCAGTTCTTC.

The chain uses TRBV28 and TRBJ2-1, with 9 positions matching TRBD1. Germline V gene sequence: CDR1 MDHEN, CDR2 SYDVKM. The CDR3 consists of 15 residues. V lost 5 bases and J lost 4; bases outside the gene matches: 6. The CDR3: CASSATGGMYNEQFF. CDR3 sequence (DNA): TGTGCCAGCAGTGCGACAGGGGGTATGTACAATGAGCAGTTCTTC.

The V gene is TRBV5-1, the J gene TRBJ1-1; D call uncertain. The V end lost 1 base, the J end lost 1 base, and 8 bases lay between the germline ends. Germline V gene lookup returns CDR1 SGHRS and CDR2 YFSETQ. CDR3 length: 14 amino acids. CDR3 DNA: TGCGCCAGCAGCTTGTACGGAGAGAACACTGAAGCTTTCTTT. Encoded protein: CASSLYGENTEAFF.